These 21 T cell receptor beta chains share one sample of origin, sequenced in a study of siplizumab effects on memory and regulatory T cells. Some clones are missing from TCRdb's copy, which holds only in-frame ones; the method was immunoSEQ multiplex PCR. The sample shows some 100,000 clones, about 91% of them seen only once. What was sequenced was Tregs sorted from blood. Source of these receptors: a human donor in good health.

The chain is built from TRBV19 and TRBJ2-5; D gene ambiguous. Germline CDR1 and CDR2: LNHDA and SQIVND (reference sequence). This CDR3 spans 13 amino acids. Trimming left V 4 bases short and J 5 bases short, with 11 bases between. The CDR3: CASSTLGGETQYF. The CDR3 nucleotides are TGTGCCAGTAGTACCCTAGGTGGCGAGACCCAGTACTTC.

V gene TRBV6-6 combines with J gene TRBJ2-1; tentatively, D is TRBD2 (5 bases). This CDR3 region has 15 residues. The germline gives CDR1 MNHNY, CDR2 SVGAGI (reference sequence). V lost 7 bases to trimming and J lost 0 bases, with 13 bases between them. This CDR3 reads CASTRTGSSYNEQFF. CDR3 coding DNA: TGTGCCAGCACCCGAACGGGGAGCTCCTACAATGAGCAGTTCTTC.

This chain links TRBV20-1 with TRBJ2-7, with D possibly being TRBD1 (5 bases). Trimming cost V 3 bases and J 5 bases, with 8 bases left between them. CDR1 is DFQATT and CDR2 is SNEGSKA in the germline V gene (reference sequence). The CDR3 length is 11 residues. This CDR3 reads CSASWGDEQYF. CDR3 in DNA: TGCAGTGCTAGTTGGGGCGACGAGCAGTACTTC.

The genes are TRBV19 and TRBJ2-7; D is unresolved. This CDR3 contains 14 residues. The germline CDR1 and CDR2 sequences are LNHDA and SQIVND (reference sequence). Trimming shortened V by 1 base and J by 3 bases, and 10 bases separated the two germline ends. The CDR3, as DNA: TGTGCCAGTAGTATAGTACCGGGTAACTACGAGCAGTACTTC. Encoded protein: CASSIVPGNYEQYF.

This chain joins TRBV5-1 and TRBJ2-1, with a weak D call TRBD2 (5 bases). V was clipped by 3 bases and J by 7 bases, with 23 bases between them. CDR1 is SGHRS, CDR2 YFSETQ, per germline. The CDR3 covers 17 residues. CDR3 amino acids: CASSSPPRAQWENEQFF. Here the CDR3 DNA reads TGCGCCAGCAGCTCGCCCCCGCGGGCCCAGTGGGAGAATGAGCAGTTCTTC.

The CDR3 spells CASSGGRGEKLFF. CDR3 in DNA: TGTGCCAGCAGTGGGGGCAGGGGTGAAAAACTGTTTTTT. This sequence joins TRBV2 and TRBJ1-4; the D gene is possibly TRBD1 (6 bases). The germline gives CDR1 SNHLY, CDR2 FYNNEI. CDR3 length: 13 amino acids. Trimming left V 4 bases short and J 7 bases short, with 10 bases between.

With regard to this clone: The sample holds other DNA sequences that translate to the same CDR3. J is TRBJ2-7 and V is TRBV28; D call uncertain. The CDR3 loop spans 13 amino acids. Per germline, CDR1 MDHEN and CDR2 SYDVKM. V was clipped by 7 bases and J by 7 bases, with 17 bases between them. Written as DNA, the CDR3 is TGTGCCAGCAAGGAAGGGTGGGGTCGAGAGCAGTACTTC. It specifies CASKEGWGREQYF.

The rearrangement uses TRBV7-9 and TRBJ2-5; either TRBD1 or TRBD2 may fit D (5 bases each). With 5 bases removed from V and 1 base from J, the gap between germline ends came to 11 bases. Germline V gene sequence: CDR1 SEHNR, CDR2 FQNEAQ (reference sequence). This CDR3 contains 14 residues. The CDR3 DNA reads as TGTGCCAGCAGCCCTGGGACGATCCAAGAGACCCAGTACTTC. This codes for CASSPGTIQETQYF.

V usage is TRBV15 and J usage is TRBJ1-5; the D gene is possibly TRBD1 (6 bases). The CDR3 is made up of 16 amino acids. Germline V gives CDR1 LNHNV, CDR2 YYDKDF (reference sequence). V shed 0 bases and J shed 6 bases, with 15 bases lying between them. The CDR3 sequence is CATSRDLYRVIQPQHF. The CDR3 DNA is TGTGCCACCAGCAGAGACCTGTACAGGGTAATTCAGCCCCAGCATTTT.

The CDR3 spells CASSSRGWDSEQYF. DNA for the CDR3: TGTGCCAGCAGTTCCAGGGGATGGGATAGCGAGCAGTACTTC. The chain links TRBV6-6 to TRBJ2-7; D possibly corresponds to TRBD1 (6 bases). Between the trimmed V and J ends, which lost 4 bases and 6 bases, there was a span of 16 bases. Germline CDR1 is MNHNY and CDR2 is SVGAGI (reference sequence). The CDR3 has 14 amino acids.

The chain has TRBV5-4 and TRBJ2-3; no reliable D call. The CDR3 extends over 13 amino acids. Germline V lookup: CDR1 SGHNT, CDR2 YYREEE (reference sequence). Trimming stripped 2 bases from V and 4 bases from J, with 8 bases between. The CDR3 spells CASSLRESDTQYF. The CDR3 DNA is TGTGCCAGCAGCTTACGCGAATCAGATACGCAGTATTTT.

The chain has TRBV2 and TRBJ2-3; no clear D. Germline CDR1 SNHLY, CDR2 FYNNEI. CDR3 length: 15 amino acids. V was clipped by 3 bases and J by 2 bases, with 12 bases between them. The CDR3 region has the DNA TGTGCCAGCAGTGACAAGGTTTGGGTCACAGATACGCAGTATTTT. Amino acids: CASSDKVWVTDTQYF.

V and J are TRBV18 and TRBJ1-2; 8 nucleotides line up with TRBD1. V was clipped by 4 bases and J by 4 bases; unmatched bases: 8. This CDR3 has 15 amino acids. Germline V gene sequence: CDR1 KGHSH, CDR2 LQKENI. Here the CDR3 reads CASSQETGAVYGYTF. The CDR3 DNA follows: TGTGCCAGCTCACAAGAGACAGGGGCAGTCTATGGCTACACCTTC.

The chain couples TRBV19 to TRBJ2-5; D possibly matches TRBD1 or TRBD2 (6 bases each). Germline assignment: CDR1 LNHDA and CDR2 SQIVND (reference sequence). Trimming stripped 6 bases from V and 2 bases from J, with 10 bases between. This CDR3 comprises 13 residues. CDR3 nucleotide sequence: TGTGCCAGTAGGGGGGGCAGACAAGAGACCCAGTACTTC. Amino acids: CASRGGRQETQYF.

As DNA, the CDR3 is TGTGCCAGTCATCGTGGGGTACCCTCCTACGAGCAGTACTTC. It translates to CASHRGVPSYEQYF. The chain has TRBV2 and TRBJ2-7, with no clear D. This CDR3 comprises 14 residues. Trimming took 9 bases from V and 0 from J, leaving 15 bases between them. Germline V gene data show CDR1 as SNHLY and CDR2 as FYNNEI.

The chain uses TRBV7-9 and TRBJ2-7, with 11 bases that match TRBD1. Trimming at V came to 0 bases and at J to 6 bases, leaving 4 bases not matched to a gene. The CDR3 totals 15 residues. CDR1 and CDR2 from the germline V gene are SEHNR and FQNEAQ (reference sequence). This CDR3 is CASSLAGTGGREQYF. The CDR3 DNA reads TGTGCCAGCAGCTTAGCCGGGACAGGGGGACGCGAGCAGTACTTC.

This rearrangement joins TRBV9 to TRBJ2-3; D ambiguous. Trimming stripped 1 base from V and 0 bases from J, with 6 bases between. The V gene's germline CDR1 is SGDLS and CDR2 YYNGEE. CDR3 length equals 14 residues. The CDR3 here is CASSVSRSTDTQYF. CDR3 nucleotide sequence: TGTGCCAGCAGCGTAAGTAGGAGCACAGATACGCAGTATTTT.

In its sample, this clone was seen once. This sequence joins TRBV7-3 and TRBJ2-7; 8 nucleotides match TRBD1. Per the germline V gene, CDR1 is SGHTA and CDR2 is FQGTGA. The CDR3 runs 15 residues. The V gene end was trimmed by 5 bases and the J gene end by 1 base; junction bases not matched to a gene: 7. The CDR3 sequence: CASSPTGGPSYEQYF. The CDR3, as DNA: TGTGCCAGCAGCCCTACAGGGGGTCCTTCCTACGAGCAGTACTTC.

This clone is medium-sized by share. The genes are TRBV5-8 and TRBJ1-3; possibly TRBD1 for D (5 bases). Germline lookup yields CDR1 SGHTS and CDR2 YDEGEE. The CDR3 consists of 17 residues. Trimming stripped 1 base from V and 1 base from J, with 15 bases between. As DNA, the CDR3 is TGTGCCAGCAGCTTGCTAAGGATGGGGGTTTCTGGAAACACCATATATTTT. It specifies CASSLLRMGVSGNTIYF.

V usage is TRBV5-1 and J usage is TRBJ2-7, with 16 bases that match TRBD2. Per the germline V gene, CDR1 is SGHRS and CDR2 is YFSETQ. This CDR3 has 16 residues. The junction had 8 bases not matched to a gene; V was cut back by 4 bases and J by 7 bases. CDR3: CASSPGLAGGLGEQYF. The CDR3 coding sequence is TGCGCCAGCAGCCCGGGACTAGCGGGAGGGTTAGGGGAGCAGTACTTC.

The V gene is TRBV27, the J gene TRBJ2-3, with D possibly being TRBD1 (5 bases). The V gene's germline CDR1 is MNHEY and CDR2 SMNVEV (reference sequence). This CDR3 spans 15 amino acids. V was clipped by 6 bases and J by 0 bases, with 13 bases between them. The CDR3 DNA reads TGTGCCAGCAGCCCCAGGGCGATGAGCACAGATACGCAGTATTTT. It yields the protein CASSPRAMSTDTQYF.